This T cell receptor (beta chain) derives from a study of blood T cell repertoires in COVID-19. Using immunoSEQ multiplex PCR, the repertoire was profiled, and TCRdb retains in-frame clones only, with some absent. The sample contains about 270,000 clones, roughly nine tenths of which appear only once. Seattle enrolled patients during active infection and tracked them longitudinally. Per germline, CDR1 SGHRS and CDR2 YFSETQ. This CDR3 region has 17 residues. Trimming at V came to 4 bases and at J to 7 bases, leaving 15 bases not matched to a gene. The rearrangement links TRBV5-1 to TRBJ2-5, with TRBD2 matching over 11 bases. The sample taken for sequencing was peripheral blood. The origin of this receptor is a woman aged 25 to 45 with COVID-19, enrolled during active disease. The CDR3 DNA follows: TGCGCCAGCAGCCCCCTCACTAGCGGGGGATCAGGTGGGACCCAGTACTTC. Protein sequence: CASSPLTSGGSGGTQYF.